This TCR beta chain appears in the sequencing data of a study of CD8 T cells in Susac syndrome (dated by TCRdb to about 2019). About the study as a whole: The study used repertoire sequencing to test whether antigen drove CD8+ T cell activation and differentiation in Susac syndrome. Here is what the overall study found, with its caveats: The TCR sequencing and HLA analysis was acknowledged to have included a relatively small number of individuals.

Including cysteine and phenylalanine, the CDR3 has 12 amino acids. CDR3 DNA only is kept here, 36 bases in frame from base 1. For CDR1 and CDR2, the germline V gene lists SNHLY and FYNNEI. Trimming takes 7 bases from V and 3 bases from J, and the germline ends sit 7 bases apart. High-throughput TCR beta sequencing profiled peripheral blood CD8+ and CD4+ T cells from healthy donors, Susac syndrome patients and multiple sclerosis patients. The multiple sclerosis controls were treatment-naive patients who had stable or active relapsing-remitting disease and met the revised McDonald criteria. Bulk CD8+ and CD4+ T cells were purified by magnetic negative isolation, while CD8+ TEMRA cells were enriched using FACS. Blood was collected in EDTA tubes and processed within 24 hours, with PBMCs isolated through density gradient centrifugation. PBMCs intended for TCR sequencing were frozen in liquid nitrogen and were later thawed in a 37 degrees C water bath. The sorted or isolated CD4+, CD8+ and CD8+ TEMRA cells reached a purity of at least 90%.

RNA was extracted using the RNeasy kit, and about 0.5 to 1 ug of the RNA was reverse transcribed with random hexamers. TCR beta CDR3 regions were amplified with the immunoSEQ multiplex PCR assay covering 54 Vbeta and 13 Jbeta segments. PCR amplification bias was corrected by using a synthetic template baseline for primer optimization and computational correction. Processing in the source paper ran as follows. Only productive sequences were kept, with reads annotated to V, D and J genes according to IMGT and analyzed in immunoSEQ Analyzer. Clonality was computed as one minus Shannon entropy normalized by log2 of the number of productive unique sequences. For each patient and control, public and private clones were evaluated within the 100 most prevalent clones. Clones were defined as Susac-specific when absent from the healthy and MS cohorts, from about 1,100 published viral clones and from other ImmuneACCESS disease sequences. TCRdb trimmed the raw reads at Q25, called clones with MiXCR and kept productive beta chains. Every entry covers one CDR3 protein and lists the most common genes and DNA from its rows. TCRdb's processing, not the authors', yielded these V and J calls. Counted in this sample were some 100,000 distinct CDR3 sequences; 90% to 95% of them appeared once. About 0.087% of the sample is in the top ten clones.

To note about this clonotype: The antigen this receptor binds is unknown. The record has no base qualities; no much larger clone is one base away.

The sequencing sample was made of CD4+ T cells from PBMCs. The TCR was taken from a human donor with multiple sclerosis. The chain is assembled from TRBV2 and TRBJ2-1; no D gene call is confident. The DNA sequence is as follows: TGTGCCAGCACTGACGGCTACAATGAGCAGTTCTTC. Its protein is CASTDGYNEQFF.